The 24 T cell receptor beta chains presented below share a single source sample, sequenced in a study of identical twins. TCRdb re-analysed the 5' RACE reads in MiXCR, keeping a single row per CDR3 protein. The sample holds fewer than 250,000 distinct CDR3 sequences, roughly 7.5% seen once. These data also featured in a second study, about yellow fever vaccine responses in identical twins.

Sequencing was performed on CD8+ T cells sorted from blood. All receptors come from a woman under 30 in good health.

V and J are TRBV21-1 and TRBJ2-7. TRBV21-1 is listed as a pseudogene. There are 13 residues in the CDR3. CDR3 amino acids: CASIKDPAYEQYF. The CDR3 DNA is TGTGCCAGCATCAAGGACCCCGCCTACGAGCAGTACTTC.

This clonotype was counted at least ten times. The V and J genes are TRBV12-3 or TRBV12-4 and TRBJ2-1, with D hard to call. V dropped 4 bases and J dropped 8 bases, with 12 bases sitting between them. The CDR3 extends over 13 amino acids. In DNA form, the CDR3 reads TGTGCCAGCAGTTCCCTTTTTTGGGATGAGCAGTTCTTC. It specifies CASSSLFWDEQFF.

This clonotype was detected a few times. The chain has TRBV7-2 and TRBJ2-5, with D unclear. With 10 bases removed from V and 5 bases from J, the gap between germline ends came to 11 bases. The CDR3 is 11 residues long. Germline CDR1 reads SGHTA; CDR2 reads FQGNSA. This CDR3 reads CATLPTETQYF. CDR3 DNA sequence: TGTGCCACTCTCCCCACGGAGACCCAGTACTTC.

The J gene is TRBJ1-6, the V gene TRBV7-2, with D possibly matching TRBD1 (6 bases). Trimming pared 1 base from V and 7 bases from J, leaving 17 bases between. From germline, CDR1 is SGHTA and CDR2 FQGNSA. The CDR3 contains 17 residues. The CDR3 spells CASSLVSWGARNSPLHF. In DNA, the CDR3 is TGTGCCAGCAGCTTAGTGTCGTGGGGGGCTCGGAATTCACCCCTCCACTTT.

There are a few counts of this clonotype. The J gene is TRBJ2-3, the V gene TRBV15; D not resolved. The CDR3 has 14 amino acids. The V gene lost 5 bases and the J gene lost 9 bases, with 18 bases spanning the gap. From germline, CDR1 is LNHNV and CDR2 YYDKDF (reference sequence). The CDR3 loop reads CATSDSRELGTQYF. The CDR3 nucleotides are TGTGCCACCAGCGATTCCAGAGAGTTGGGCACGCAGTATTTT.

This clonotype has a count of ten or more. V usage is TRBV2 and J usage is TRBJ2-3; the match to TRBD1 covers 8 bases. The germline V gene has CDR1 SNHLY and CDR2 FYNNEI. The CDR3 sequence is 12 residues long. V shed 10 bases and J 6 bases; nucleotides not matched to a gene: 6. The CDR3 here is CATRTGTDTQYF. The CDR3 DNA sequence: TGTGCCACCCGGACAGGGACTGATACGCAGTATTTT.

This clonotype has ten or more counts. As DNA, the CDR3 is TGCAGCGTGGTCTGGGGACCGAACTACGAGCAGTACTTC. Protein sequence: CSVVWGPNYEQYF. The chain links TRBV29-1 to TRBJ2-7; D tentatively fits TRBD1 or TRBD2 (5 bases each). V was pared by 6 bases and J by 3 bases, with 15 bases between. CDR3 size: 13 residues. CDR1 and CDR2 from the germline V gene are SQVTM and ANQGSEA.

This clonotype was seen ten or more times. This sequence joins TRBV29-1 and TRBJ2-1; D unresolved. The CDR3 extends over 13 amino acids. Germline V gene sequence: CDR1 SQVTM, CDR2 ANQGSEA. The V and J ends lost 7 bases and 0 bases respectively, with 10 bases between them. CDR3 amino acids: CSGDGSSYNEQFF. CDR3 DNA sequence: TGCAGCGGGGATGGTAGCTCCTACAATGAGCAGTTCTTC.

This clonotype turned up a few times. For the CDR3, the DNA is TGTGCCAGCATGGGTTTAAGAGAAAAACTGTTTTTT. Translation gives CASMGLREKLFF. The chain has TRBV12-3 or TRBV12-4 and TRBJ1-4, with D hard to call. This CDR3 is 12 amino acids long. V was clipped by 7 bases and J by 8 bases, with 11 bases between them.

The table lists this clonotype with a few counts. The chain uses TRBV24-1 and TRBJ1-4; TRBD1 matches at 7 bases. CDR3 size: 15 residues. V shed 5 bases, J shed 5 bases, and the junction held 7 bases outside the gene matches. Germline CDR1 is KGHDR and CDR2 is SFDVKD. The CDR3 is CATSGPGGGNEKLFF. The DNA for the CDR3 is TGTGCCACCAGTGGCCCAGGGGGGGGCAATGAAAAACTGTTTTTT.

This chain uses TRBV7-9 with TRBJ2-5; D gene ambiguous. V shed 2 bases and J shed 4 bases, with 14 bases lying between them. This CDR3 contains 15 residues. The germline V gene encodes CDR1 SEHNR and CDR2 FQNEAQ (reference sequence). The CDR3 reads CASSLPPWVSETQYF. CDR3 DNA: TGTGCCAGCAGCTTACCACCTTGGGTCTCAGAGACCCAGTACTTC.

The table lists this clonotype with many counts. The chain has TRBV4-1 and TRBJ1-2, with 8 bases matching TRBD1. The junction had 10 bases not matched to a gene; V was cut back by 3 bases and J by 10 bases. CDR1 MGHRA and CDR2 YSYEKL come from the germline V gene. The CDR3 runs 14 residues. CDR3 nucleotide sequence: TGCGCCAGCAGCCAGACACAGGGGGACAAGGACTACACCTTC. As protein: CASSQTQGDKDYTF.

This rearrangement joins TRBV15 to TRBJ2-1; no reliable D call. Germline assignment: CDR1 LNHNV and CDR2 YYDKDF (reference sequence). V was pared by 4 bases and J by 6 bases, with 16 bases between. CDR3 length equals 15 residues. For the CDR3, the DNA is TGTGCCACCAGCAATGGCCCGCTTTGGGGCAATGAGCAGTTCTTC. Its protein product is CATSNGPLWGNEQFF. Supplemented by reference TRBV15 and TRBJ2-1, the full variable domain reads DAMVIQNPRYQVTQFGKPVTLSCSQTLNHNVMYWYQQKSSQAPKLLFHYYDKDFNNEADTPDNFQSRRPNTSFCFLDIRSPGLGDTAMYLCATSNGPLWGNEQFFGPGTRLTVL.

In its sample, this clonotype was seen many times. This chain links TRBV6-1 with TRBJ2-7; tentative D call: TRBD2 (5 bases). CDR3 size: 16 residues. Between the trimmed V and J ends, which lost 4 bases and 3 bases, there was a span of 19 bases. Germline V gene data show CDR1 as MNHNS and CDR2 as SASEGT. DNA of the CDR3: TGTGCCAGCAGTGTAGTACCGCTAAATGGACTCTACGAGCAGTACGTC. Translated, it gives CASSVVPLNGLYEQYV.

This clonotype appeared a few times. The chain uses TRBV10-1 and TRBJ2-1; D tentatively fits TRBD1 or TRBD2 (5 bases each). The CDR3 length is 15 residues. CDR1 is WNHNN, CDR2 SYGVQD, per germline (reference sequence). Trimming took 5 bases from V and 2 from J, leaving 13 bases between them. The CDR3 loop reads CASSPPVGPYNEQFF. CDR3 nucleotide sequence: TGCGCCAGCAGTCCCCCGGTGGGACCCTACAATGAGCAGTTCTTC.

The rearrangement uses TRBV21-1 and TRBJ2-3; TRBD2 was called by the table and not checked on the DNA. TRBV21-1 has pseudogene status. The CDR3 length is 16 residues. The CDR3 spells CASSKGPICVADTQYF. The CDR3 bases are TGTGCCAGCAGCAAGGGCCCAATTTGCGTGGCAGATACGCAGTATTTT.

This clonotype was picked up a small number of times. The chain uses TRBV11-1 and TRBJ2-7, with 10 bases that match TRBD2. V was clipped by 3 bases and J by 5 bases; unmatched bases: 16. CDR3 length: 18 amino acids. Germline assignment: CDR1 SGHAT and CDR2 FQDESV (reference sequence). This chain's CDR3 is CASSFGQGASGSPHEQYF. Here the CDR3 DNA reads TGTGCCAGCAGCTTTGGACAGGGAGCTAGCGGGAGTCCCCACGAGCAGTACTTC.

This clonotype was observed a handful of times. The chain employs TRBV29-1 and TRBJ2-2; D remains ambiguous. Germline V gene lookup returns CDR1 SQVTM and CDR2 ANQGSEA. Trimming removed 7 bases from V and 2 bases from J, with 11 bases in between. The CDR3 totals 13 residues. The CDR3 region has the DNA TGCAGCGCTGGGTATTTTAACACCGGGGAGCTGTTTTTT. Translation gives CSAGYFNTGELFF.

This chain connects TRBV27 to TRBJ2-7, with 8 bases lining up with TRBD1. Germline lookup yields CDR1 MNHEY and CDR2 SMNVEV (reference sequence). This CDR3 contains 15 residues. V lost 3 bases to trimming and J lost 3 bases; unmatched junction nucleotides: 7. The CDR3 is CASSFRAGGIYEQYF. DNA of the CDR3: TGTGCCAGCAGTTTTAGGGCAGGGGGCATCTACGAGCAGTACTTC.

In its sample, this clonotype was seen many times. The chain carries TRBV5-4 and TRBJ1-1, with D maybe TRBD1 (6 bases). Trimming shortened V by 0 bases and J by 5 bases, and 8 bases separated the two germline ends. This CDR3 comprises 13 residues. In germline, CDR1 is SGHNT, CDR2 YYREEE (reference sequence). The CDR3 protein is CASSLGGATEAFF. CDR3 bases: TGTGCCAGCAGCTTGGGGGGGGCGACTGAAGCTTTCTTT.

The genes are TRBV7-8 and TRBJ2-7; TRBD2 might be the D (6 bases). This CDR3 is built from 14 residues. The V gene's germline CDR1 is SGHVS and CDR2 FQNEAQ. The V end lost 2 bases, the J end lost 2 bases, and 10 bases lay between the germline ends. For the CDR3, the DNA is TGTGCCAGCAGCTTACGACTAGTTCCCTACGAGCAGTACGTC. Its translation is CASSLRLVPYEQYV.

This clonotype was counted ten times or more. The V and J genes are TRBV12-3 or TRBV12-4 and TRBJ1-5; D gene ambiguous. This CDR3 contains 13 residues. Trimming cost V 3 bases and J 4 bases, with 7 bases left between them. This CDR3 reads CASSFSQNQPQHF. CDR3 DNA: TGTGCCAGCAGTTTCTCTCAGAATCAGCCCCAGCATTTT.

This clonotype was detected only a few times. V and J are TRBV3-1 and TRBJ2-2; D remains ambiguous. CDR1 and CDR2 from the germline V gene are LGHDT and YNNKEL (reference sequence). This CDR3 spans 14 amino acids. V was pared by 0 bases and J by 6 bases, with 8 bases between. CDR3 loop: CASSQEPLPGELFF. The CDR3 nucleotides read TGTGCCAGCAGCCAAGAGCCGCTTCCCGGGGAGCTGTTTTTT.

The V gene is TRBV15, the J gene TRBJ2-3, with 11 bases fitting TRBD2. V trimming: 2 bases; J trimming: 1 base; junction bases outside the gene matches: 8. The CDR3 is 18 residues long. CDR1 is LNHNV, CDR2 YYDKDF, per germline (reference sequence). The CDR3 is CATSRFRTSGSRTDTQYF. The CDR3 nucleotides are TGTGCCACCAGCAGATTCCGGACTAGCGGGTCTCGCACAGATACGCAGTATTTT.